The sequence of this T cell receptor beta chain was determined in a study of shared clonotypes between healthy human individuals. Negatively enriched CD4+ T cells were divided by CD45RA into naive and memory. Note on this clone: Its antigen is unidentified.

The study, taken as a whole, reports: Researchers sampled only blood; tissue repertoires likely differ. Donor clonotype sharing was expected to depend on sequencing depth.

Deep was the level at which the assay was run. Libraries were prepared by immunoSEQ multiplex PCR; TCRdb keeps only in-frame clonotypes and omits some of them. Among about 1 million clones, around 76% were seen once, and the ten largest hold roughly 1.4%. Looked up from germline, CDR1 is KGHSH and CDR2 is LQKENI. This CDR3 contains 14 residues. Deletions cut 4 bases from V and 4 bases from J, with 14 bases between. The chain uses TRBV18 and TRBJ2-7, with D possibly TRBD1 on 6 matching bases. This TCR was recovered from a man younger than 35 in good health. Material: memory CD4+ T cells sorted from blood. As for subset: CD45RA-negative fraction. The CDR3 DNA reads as TGTGCCAGCTCACGCACAGGGAAAGAGTACGAGCAGTACTTC. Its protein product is CASSRTGKEYEQYF. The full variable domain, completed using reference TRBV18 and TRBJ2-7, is NAGVMQNPRHLVRRRGQEARLRCSPMKGHSHVYWYRQLPEEGLKFMVYLQKENIIDESGMPKERFSAEFPKEGPSILRIQQVVRGDSAAYFCASSRTGKEYEQYFGPGTRLTVT.